The clone carrying this T cell receptor (beta chain) was detected once. The entry originates in a study of patients and donors after allogeneic stem cell transplantation. One entry per CDR3 protein, called by TCRdb with MiXCR from the RT-PCR reads. The sample holds about 960,000 distinct CDR3 sequences, more than 15% seen once. CDR1 and CDR2 from the germline V gene are KGHSH and LQKENI. The CDR3 runs 13 residues. With 3 bases removed from V and 14 bases from J, the gap between germline ends came to 14 bases. This clonotype originated in a human donor who was either an allogeneic HSCT recipient or a stem cell or donor lymphocyte infusion donor (not recorded which). It is not recorded whose cells these are; they may come from a transplant donor. Sequenced material: blood, either unsorted or a sorted T cell fraction (not recorded which). The V gene is TRBV18, the J gene TRBJ1-6; a possible D gene is TRBD1 (5 bases). The CDR3 DNA reads as TGTGCCAGCTCACCCGTTAATTGGGGGGCCCTCCACTTT. Translating gives CASSPVNWGALHF.